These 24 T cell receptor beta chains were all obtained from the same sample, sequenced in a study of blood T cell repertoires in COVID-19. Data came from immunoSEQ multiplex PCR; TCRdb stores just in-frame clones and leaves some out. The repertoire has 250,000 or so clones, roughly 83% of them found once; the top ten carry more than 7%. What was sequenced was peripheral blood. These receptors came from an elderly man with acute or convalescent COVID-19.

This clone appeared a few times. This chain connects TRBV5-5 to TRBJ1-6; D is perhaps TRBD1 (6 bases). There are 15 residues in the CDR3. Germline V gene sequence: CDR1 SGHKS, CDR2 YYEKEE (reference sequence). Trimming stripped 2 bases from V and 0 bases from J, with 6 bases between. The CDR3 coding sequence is TGTGCCAGCAGCTTAGGGGGCTCCTATAATTCACCCCTCCACTTT. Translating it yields CASSLGGSYNSPLHF.

In nucleotides, the CDR3 is TGTGCCAGCAGCTGGACTAGAACGGCCCGCGAGCAGTACTTC. It encodes CASSWTRTAREQYF. The chain employs TRBV3-1 (or the pseudogene TRBV3-2) and TRBJ2-7, with 7 bases aligning to TRBD2. Germline V lookup: CDR1 LGHDT, CDR2 YNNKEL (reference sequence). The V segment lost 5 bases and the J segment 6 bases; nucleotides outside the gene matches: 10. The CDR3 is 14 amino acids.

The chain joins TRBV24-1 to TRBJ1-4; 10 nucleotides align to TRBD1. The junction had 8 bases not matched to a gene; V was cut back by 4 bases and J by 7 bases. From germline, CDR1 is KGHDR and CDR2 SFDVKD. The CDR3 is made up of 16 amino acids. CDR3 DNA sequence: TGTGCCACCAGTGACCCCCAGGGGACAGGGGTTGAAAAACTGTTTTTT. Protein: CATSDPQGTGVEKLFF.

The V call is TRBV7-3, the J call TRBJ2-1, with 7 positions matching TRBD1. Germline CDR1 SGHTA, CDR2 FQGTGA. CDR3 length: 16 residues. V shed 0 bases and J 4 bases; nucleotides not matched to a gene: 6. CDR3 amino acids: CASSLTRDSSYNEQFF. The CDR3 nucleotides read TGTGCCAGCAGCTTAACAAGGGACAGCTCATACAATGAGCAGTTCTTC.

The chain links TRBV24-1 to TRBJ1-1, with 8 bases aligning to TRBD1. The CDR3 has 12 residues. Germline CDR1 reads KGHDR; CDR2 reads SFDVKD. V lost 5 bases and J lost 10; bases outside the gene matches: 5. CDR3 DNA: TGTGCCACCAGTGGGCGGACAGGGAGAGCTTTCTTT. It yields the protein CATSGRTGRAFF.

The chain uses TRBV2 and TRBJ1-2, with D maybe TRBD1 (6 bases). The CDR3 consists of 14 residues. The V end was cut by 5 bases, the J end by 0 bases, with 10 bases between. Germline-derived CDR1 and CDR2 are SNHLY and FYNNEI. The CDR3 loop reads CASSPDSSNYGYTF. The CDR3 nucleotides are TGTGCCAGCAGTCCGGACAGTTCTAACTATGGCTACACCTTC.

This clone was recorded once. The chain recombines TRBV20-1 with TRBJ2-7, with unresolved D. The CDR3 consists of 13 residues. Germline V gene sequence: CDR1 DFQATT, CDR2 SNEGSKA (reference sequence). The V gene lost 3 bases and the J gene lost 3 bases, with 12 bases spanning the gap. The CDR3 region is CSASWRQSYEQYF. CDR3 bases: TGCAGTGCTAGTTGGCGGCAAAGCTACGAGCAGTACTTC.

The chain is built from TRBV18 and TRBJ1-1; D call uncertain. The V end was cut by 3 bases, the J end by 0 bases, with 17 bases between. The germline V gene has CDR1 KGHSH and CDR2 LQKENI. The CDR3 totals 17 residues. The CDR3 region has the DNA TGTGCCAGCTCACCCCAACCCTCGGGAGCTTTGAACACTGAAGCTTTCTTT. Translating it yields CASSPQPSGALNTEAFF.

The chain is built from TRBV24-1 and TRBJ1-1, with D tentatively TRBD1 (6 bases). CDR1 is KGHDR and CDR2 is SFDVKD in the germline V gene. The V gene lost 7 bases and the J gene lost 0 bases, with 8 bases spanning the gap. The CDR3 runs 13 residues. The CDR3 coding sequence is TGTGCCACCAGGCGACAGGTGAACACTGAAGCTTTCTTT. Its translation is CATRRQVNTEAFF.

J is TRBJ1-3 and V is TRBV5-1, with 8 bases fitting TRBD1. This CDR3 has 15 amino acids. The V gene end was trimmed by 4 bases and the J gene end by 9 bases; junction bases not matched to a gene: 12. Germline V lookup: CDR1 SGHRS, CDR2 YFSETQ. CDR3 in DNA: TGCGCCAGCAGCCCGGCCGTGGGACAGGAGTCCACCATATATTTT. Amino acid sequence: CASSPAVGQESTIYF.

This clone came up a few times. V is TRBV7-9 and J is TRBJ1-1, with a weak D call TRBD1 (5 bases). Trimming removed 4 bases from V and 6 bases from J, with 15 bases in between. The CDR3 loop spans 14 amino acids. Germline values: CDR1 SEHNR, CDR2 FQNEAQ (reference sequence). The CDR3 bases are TGTGCCAGCAGCTCCAGGGTCCCGCCCCCTGAAGCTTTCTTT. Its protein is CASSSRVPPPEAFF.

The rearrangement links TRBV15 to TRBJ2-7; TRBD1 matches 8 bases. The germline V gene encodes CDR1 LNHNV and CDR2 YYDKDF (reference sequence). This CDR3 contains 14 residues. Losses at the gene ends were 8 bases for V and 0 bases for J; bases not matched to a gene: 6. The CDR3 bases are TGTGCCACCTCCCGGGACAGGAGCTCCTACGAGCAGTACTTC. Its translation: CATSRDRSSYEQYF.

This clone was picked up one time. CDR3 in DNA: TGCGCCAGCAGCGTTCCCGGGACAGGGGGCAGCGGACAGCCCCAGCATTTT. Translated: CASSVPGTGGSGQPQHF. This chain uses TRBV5-1 with TRBJ1-5, with TRBD1 matching over 12 bases. CDR3 size: 17 residues. CDR1 is SGHRS, CDR2 YFSETQ, per germline. The junction had 12 bases not matched to a gene; V was cut back by 4 bases and J by 7 bases.

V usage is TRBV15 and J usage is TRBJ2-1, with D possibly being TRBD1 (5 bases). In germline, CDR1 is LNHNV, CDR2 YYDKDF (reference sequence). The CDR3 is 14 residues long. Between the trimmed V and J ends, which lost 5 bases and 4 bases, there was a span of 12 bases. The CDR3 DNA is TGTGCCACCAGCGGCGCAGGGTGGTACAATGAGCAGTTCTTC. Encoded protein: CATSGAGWYNEQFF.

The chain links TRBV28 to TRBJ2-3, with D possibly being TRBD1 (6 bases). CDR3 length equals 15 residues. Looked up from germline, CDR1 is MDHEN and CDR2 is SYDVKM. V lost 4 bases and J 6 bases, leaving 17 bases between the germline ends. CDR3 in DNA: TGTGCCAGCAGTTCGGCAGGGGCCTTGGGGGATACGCAGTATTTT. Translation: CASSSAGALGDTQYF.

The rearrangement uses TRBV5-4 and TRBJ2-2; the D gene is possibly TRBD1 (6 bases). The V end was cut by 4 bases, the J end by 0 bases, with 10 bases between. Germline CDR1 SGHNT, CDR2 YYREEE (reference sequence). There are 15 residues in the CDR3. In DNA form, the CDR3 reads TGTGCCAGCAGCCCTCACAGGGCGAACACCGGGGAGCTGTTTTTT. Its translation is CASSPHRANTGELFF.

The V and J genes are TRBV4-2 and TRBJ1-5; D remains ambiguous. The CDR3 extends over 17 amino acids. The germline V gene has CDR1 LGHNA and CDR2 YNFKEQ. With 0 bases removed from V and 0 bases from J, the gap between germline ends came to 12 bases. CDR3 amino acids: CASSQDKVADSNQPQHF. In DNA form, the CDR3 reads TGTGCCAGCAGCCAAGATAAAGTGGCAGATAGCAATCAGCCCCAGCATTTT.

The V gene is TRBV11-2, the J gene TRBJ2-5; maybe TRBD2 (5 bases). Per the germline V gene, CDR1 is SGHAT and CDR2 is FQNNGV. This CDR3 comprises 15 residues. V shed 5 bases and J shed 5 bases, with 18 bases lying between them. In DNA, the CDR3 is TGTGCCAGCAGCCCCCCGAATAGCGTTCGGGAGACCCAGTACTTC. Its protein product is CASSPPNSVRETQYF. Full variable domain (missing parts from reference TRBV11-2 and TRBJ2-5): EAGVAQSPRYKIIEKRQSVAFWCNPISGHATLYWYQQILGQGPKLLIQFQNNGVVDDSQLPKDRFSAERLKGVDSTLKIQPAKLEDSAVYLCASSPPNSVRETQYFGPGTRLLVL.

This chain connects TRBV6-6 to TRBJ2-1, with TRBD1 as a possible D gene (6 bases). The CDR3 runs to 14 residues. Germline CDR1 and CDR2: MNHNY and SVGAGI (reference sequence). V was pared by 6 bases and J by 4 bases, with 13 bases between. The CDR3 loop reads CASSLTGLYNEQFF. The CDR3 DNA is TGTGCCAGCAGCTTGACAGGCCTGTACAATGAGCAGTTCTTC.

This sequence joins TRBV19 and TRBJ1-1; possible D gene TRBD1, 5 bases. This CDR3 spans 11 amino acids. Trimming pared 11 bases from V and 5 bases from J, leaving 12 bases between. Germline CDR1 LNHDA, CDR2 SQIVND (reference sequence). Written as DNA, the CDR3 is TGTGCCTCAACACGGGGGACTGAAGCTTTCTTT. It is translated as CASTRGTEAFF.

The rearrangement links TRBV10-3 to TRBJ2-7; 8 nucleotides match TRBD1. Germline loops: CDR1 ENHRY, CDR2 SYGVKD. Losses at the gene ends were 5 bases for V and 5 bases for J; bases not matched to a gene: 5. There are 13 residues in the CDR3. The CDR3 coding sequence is TGTGCCATCAGTCGATCGGACAGGGACGAGCAGTACTTC. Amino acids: CAISRSDRDEQYF.

CDR3 amino acids: CASSFQGRNQPQHF. The CDR3 nucleotides are TGTGCCAGCAGCTTCCAGGGGAGAAATCAGCCCCAGCATTTT. The chain has TRBV5-6 and TRBJ1-5; D is perhaps TRBD1 (6 bases). Germline V gene lookup returns CDR1 SGHDT and CDR2 YYEEEE. The CDR3 consists of 14 residues. V was trimmed by 2 bases and J by 4 bases, leaving 10 bases between them.

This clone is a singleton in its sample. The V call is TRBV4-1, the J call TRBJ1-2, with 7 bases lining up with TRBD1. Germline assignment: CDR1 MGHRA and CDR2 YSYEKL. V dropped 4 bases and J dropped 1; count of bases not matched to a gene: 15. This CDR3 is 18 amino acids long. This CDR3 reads CASSPSSGMTGNNYGYTF. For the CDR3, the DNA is TGCGCCAGCAGCCCCTCGTCGGGTATGACAGGGAATAACTATGGCTACACCTTC.

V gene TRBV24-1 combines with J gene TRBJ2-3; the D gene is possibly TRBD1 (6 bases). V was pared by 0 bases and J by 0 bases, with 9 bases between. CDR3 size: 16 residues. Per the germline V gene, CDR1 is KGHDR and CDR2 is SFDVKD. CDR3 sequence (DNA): TGTGCCACCAGTGATTTGCACAGGGATAGCACAGATACGCAGTATTTT. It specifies CATSDLHRDSTDTQYF.